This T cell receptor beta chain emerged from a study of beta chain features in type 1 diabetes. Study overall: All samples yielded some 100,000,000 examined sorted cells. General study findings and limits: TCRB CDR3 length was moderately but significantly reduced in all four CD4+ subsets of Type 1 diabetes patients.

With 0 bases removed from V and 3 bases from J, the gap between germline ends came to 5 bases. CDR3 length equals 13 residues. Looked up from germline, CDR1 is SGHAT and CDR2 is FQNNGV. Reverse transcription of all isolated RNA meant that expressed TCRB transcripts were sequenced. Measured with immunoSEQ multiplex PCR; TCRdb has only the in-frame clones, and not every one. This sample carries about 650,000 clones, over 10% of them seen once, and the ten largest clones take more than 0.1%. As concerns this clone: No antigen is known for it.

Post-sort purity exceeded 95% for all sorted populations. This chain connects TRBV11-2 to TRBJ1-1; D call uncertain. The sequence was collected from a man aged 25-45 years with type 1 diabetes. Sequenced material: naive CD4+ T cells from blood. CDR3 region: CASSLDKYTEAFF. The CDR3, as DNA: TGTGCCAGCAGCTTAGATAAGTACACTGAAGCTTTCTTT.